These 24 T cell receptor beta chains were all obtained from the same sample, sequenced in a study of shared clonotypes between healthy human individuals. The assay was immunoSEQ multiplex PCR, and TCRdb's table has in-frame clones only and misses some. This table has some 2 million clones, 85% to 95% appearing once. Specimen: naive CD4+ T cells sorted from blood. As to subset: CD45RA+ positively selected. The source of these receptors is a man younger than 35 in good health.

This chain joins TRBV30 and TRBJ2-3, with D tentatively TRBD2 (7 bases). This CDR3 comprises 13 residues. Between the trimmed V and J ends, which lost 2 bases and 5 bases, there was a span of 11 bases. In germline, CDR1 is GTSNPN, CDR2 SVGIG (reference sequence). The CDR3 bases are TGTGCCTGGAGTCGGGGGGCAGGAGATACGCAGTATTTT. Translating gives CAWSRGAGDTQYF. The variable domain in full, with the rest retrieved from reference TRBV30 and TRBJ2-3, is SQTIHQWPATLVQPVGSPLSLECTVEGTSNPNLYWYRQAAGRGLQLLFYSVGIGQISSEVPQNLSASRPQDRQFILSSKKLLLSDSGFYLCAWSRGAGDTQYFGPGTRLTVL.

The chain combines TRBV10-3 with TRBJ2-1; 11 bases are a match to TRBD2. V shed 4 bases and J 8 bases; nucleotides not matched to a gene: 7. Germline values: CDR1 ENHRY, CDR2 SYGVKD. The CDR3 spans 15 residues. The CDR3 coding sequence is TGTGCCATCAGTGGAACTAGCGGGAGCTTTGATGAGCAGTTCTTC. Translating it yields CAISGTSGSFDEQFF.

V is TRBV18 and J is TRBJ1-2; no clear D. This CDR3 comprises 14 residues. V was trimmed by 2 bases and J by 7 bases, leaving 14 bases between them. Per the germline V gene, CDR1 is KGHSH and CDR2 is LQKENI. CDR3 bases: TGTGCCAGCTCACCAGCGGAGGGAGTGGGTGGCTACACCTTC. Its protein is CASSPAEGVGGYTF.

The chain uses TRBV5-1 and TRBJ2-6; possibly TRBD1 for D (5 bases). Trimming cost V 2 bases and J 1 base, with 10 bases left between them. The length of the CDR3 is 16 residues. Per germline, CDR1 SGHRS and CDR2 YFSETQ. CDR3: CASSLEQASGANVLTF. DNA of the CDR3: TGCGCCAGCAGCTTAGAACAGGCTTCTGGGGCCAACGTCCTGACTTTC.

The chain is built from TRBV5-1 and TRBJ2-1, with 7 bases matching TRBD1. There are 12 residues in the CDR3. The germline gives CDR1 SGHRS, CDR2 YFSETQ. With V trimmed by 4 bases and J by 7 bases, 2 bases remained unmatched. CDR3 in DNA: TGCGCCAGCAGCGGGACAGCAAATGAGCAGTTCTTC. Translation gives CASSGTANEQFF. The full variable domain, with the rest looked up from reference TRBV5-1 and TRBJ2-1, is KAGVTQTPRYLIKTRGQQVTLSCSPISGHRSVSWYQQTPGQGLQFLFEYFSETQRNKGNFPGRFSGRQFSNSRSEMNVSTLELGDSALYLCASSGTANEQFFGPGTRLTVL.

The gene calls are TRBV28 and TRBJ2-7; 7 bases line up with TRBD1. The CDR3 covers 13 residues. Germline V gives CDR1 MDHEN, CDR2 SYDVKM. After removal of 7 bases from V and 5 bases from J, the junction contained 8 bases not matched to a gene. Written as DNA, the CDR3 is TGTGCCAGCATAGGAAACAGGGGCCACGAGCAGTACTTC. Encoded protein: CASIGNRGHEQYF.

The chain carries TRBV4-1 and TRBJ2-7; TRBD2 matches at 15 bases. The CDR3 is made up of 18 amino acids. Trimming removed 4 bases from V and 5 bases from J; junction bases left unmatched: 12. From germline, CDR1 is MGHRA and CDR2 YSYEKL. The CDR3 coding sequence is TGCGCCAGCAGCCGGGGACTAGCGGGAGGTAGGCAAAGGGACGAGCAGTACTTC. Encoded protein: CASSRGLAGGRQRDEQYF.

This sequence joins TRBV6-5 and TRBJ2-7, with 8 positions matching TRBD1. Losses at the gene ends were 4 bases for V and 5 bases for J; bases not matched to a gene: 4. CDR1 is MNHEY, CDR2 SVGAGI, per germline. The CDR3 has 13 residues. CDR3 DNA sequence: TGTGCCAGCAGTTCGGACAGGGACGACGAGCAGTACTTC. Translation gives CASSSDRDDEQYF.

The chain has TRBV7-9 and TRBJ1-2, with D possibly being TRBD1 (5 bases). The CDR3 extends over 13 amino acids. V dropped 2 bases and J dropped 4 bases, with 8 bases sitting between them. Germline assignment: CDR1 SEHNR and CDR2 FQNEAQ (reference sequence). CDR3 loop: CASSLTGPYGYTF. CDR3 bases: TGTGCCAGCAGCTTAACGGGACCCTATGGCTACACCTTC.

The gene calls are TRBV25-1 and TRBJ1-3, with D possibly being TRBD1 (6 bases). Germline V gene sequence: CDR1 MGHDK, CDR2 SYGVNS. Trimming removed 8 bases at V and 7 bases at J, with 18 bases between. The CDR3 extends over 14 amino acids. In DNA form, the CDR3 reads TGTGCCAGCCGCCCCCCAGGGGCAGGGAACACCATATATTTT. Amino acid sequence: CASRPPGAGNTIYF.

Here the CDR3 DNA reads TGTGCCAGCAGTGCCACAGGGTTTAGGAACTCTGGAAACACCATATATTTT. As protein: CASSATGFRNSGNTIYF. This chain links TRBV6-1 with TRBJ1-3; the D gene is possibly TRBD1 (6 bases). Germline CDR1 MNHNS, CDR2 SASEGT. The CDR3 is 17 residues long. V was clipped by 4 bases and J by 0 bases, with 16 bases between them.

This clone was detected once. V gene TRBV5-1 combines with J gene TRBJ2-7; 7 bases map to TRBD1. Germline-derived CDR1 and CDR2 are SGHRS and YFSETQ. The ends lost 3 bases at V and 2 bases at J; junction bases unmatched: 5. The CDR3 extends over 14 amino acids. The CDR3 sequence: CASSYRDSPYEQYF. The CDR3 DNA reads TGCGCCAGCAGCTACCGGGACAGCCCCTACGAGCAGTACTTC.

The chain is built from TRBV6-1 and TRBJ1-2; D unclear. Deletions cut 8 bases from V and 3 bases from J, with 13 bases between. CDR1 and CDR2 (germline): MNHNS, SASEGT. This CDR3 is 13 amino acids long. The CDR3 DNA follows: TGTGCCAGCTCCGACATGGTGCACTATGGCTACACCTTC. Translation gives CASSDMVHYGYTF.

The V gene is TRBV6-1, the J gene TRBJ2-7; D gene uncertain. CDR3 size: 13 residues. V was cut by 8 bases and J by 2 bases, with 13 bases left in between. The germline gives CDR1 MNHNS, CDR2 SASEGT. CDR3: CASLAVNAYEQYF. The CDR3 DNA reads TGTGCCAGCCTGGCGGTAAATGCCTACGAGCAGTACTTC.

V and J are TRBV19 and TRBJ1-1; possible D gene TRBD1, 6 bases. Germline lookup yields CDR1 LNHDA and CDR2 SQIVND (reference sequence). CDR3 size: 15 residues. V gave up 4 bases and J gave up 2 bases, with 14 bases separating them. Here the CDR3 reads CASSTSGTTNTEAFF. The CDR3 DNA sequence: TGTGCCAGTAGTACCTCCGGGACAACTAACACTGAAGCTTTCTTT.

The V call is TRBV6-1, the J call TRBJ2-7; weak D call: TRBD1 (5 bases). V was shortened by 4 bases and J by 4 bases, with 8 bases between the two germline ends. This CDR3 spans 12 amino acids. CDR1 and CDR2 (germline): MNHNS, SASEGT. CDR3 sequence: CASSVRVYEQYF. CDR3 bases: TGTGCCAGCAGTGTCAGGGTTTACGAGCAGTACTTC.

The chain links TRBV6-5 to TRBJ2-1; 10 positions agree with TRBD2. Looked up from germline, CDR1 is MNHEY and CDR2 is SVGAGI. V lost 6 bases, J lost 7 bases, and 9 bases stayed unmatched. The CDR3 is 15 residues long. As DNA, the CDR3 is TGTGCCAGCAGCTCTCTAGCGGGAGTGAGGAATGAGCAGTTCTTC. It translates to CASSSLAGVRNEQFF.

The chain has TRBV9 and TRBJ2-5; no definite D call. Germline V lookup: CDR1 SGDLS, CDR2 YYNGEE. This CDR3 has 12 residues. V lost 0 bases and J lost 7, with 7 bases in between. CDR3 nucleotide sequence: TGTGCCAGCAGCGTAGCGGGCGGGACCCAGTACTTC. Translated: CASSVAGGTQYF.

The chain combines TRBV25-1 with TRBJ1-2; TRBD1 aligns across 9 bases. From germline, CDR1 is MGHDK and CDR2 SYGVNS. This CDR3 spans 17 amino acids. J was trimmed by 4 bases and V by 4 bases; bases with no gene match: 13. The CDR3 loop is CASSVAAGGGQGYGYTF. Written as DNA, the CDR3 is TGTGCCAGCAGTGTTGCGGCCGGGGGGGGACAGGGCTATGGCTACACCTTC.

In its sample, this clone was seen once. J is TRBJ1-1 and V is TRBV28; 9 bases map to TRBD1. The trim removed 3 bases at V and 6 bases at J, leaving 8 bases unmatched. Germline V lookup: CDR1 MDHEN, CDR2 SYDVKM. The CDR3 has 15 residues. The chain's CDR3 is CASSFGDRDIAEAFF. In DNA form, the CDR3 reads TGTGCCAGCAGTTTTGGGGACAGGGATATTGCTGAAGCTTTCTTT.

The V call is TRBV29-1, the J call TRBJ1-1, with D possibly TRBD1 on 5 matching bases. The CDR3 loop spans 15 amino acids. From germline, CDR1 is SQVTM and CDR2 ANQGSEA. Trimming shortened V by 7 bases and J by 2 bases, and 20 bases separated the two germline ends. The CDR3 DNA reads TGCAGCGCCGCTGTGGCGTCCAGGGCTAACACTGAAGCTTTCTTT. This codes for CSAAVASRANTEAFF.

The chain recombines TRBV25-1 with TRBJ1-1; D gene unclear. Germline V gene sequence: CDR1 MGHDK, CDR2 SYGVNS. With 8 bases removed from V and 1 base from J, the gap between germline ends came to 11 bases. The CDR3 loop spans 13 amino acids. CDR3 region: CASALGPNTEAFF. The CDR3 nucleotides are TGTGCCAGCGCCCTCGGGCCGAACACTGAAGCTTTCTTT.

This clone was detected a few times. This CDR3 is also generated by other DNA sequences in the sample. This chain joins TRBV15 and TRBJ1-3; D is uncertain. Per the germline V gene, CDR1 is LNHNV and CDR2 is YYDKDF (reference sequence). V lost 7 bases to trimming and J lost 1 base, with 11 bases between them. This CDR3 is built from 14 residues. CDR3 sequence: CATNRDNSGNTIYF. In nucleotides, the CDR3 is TGTGCCACCAACCGAGATAATTCTGGAAACACCATATATTTT.

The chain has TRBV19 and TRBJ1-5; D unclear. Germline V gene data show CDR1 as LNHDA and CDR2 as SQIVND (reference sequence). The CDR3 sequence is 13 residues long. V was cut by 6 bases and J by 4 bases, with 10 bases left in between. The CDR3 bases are TGTGCCAGTAGACAGACGGGTAATCAGCCCCAGCATTTT. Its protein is CASRQTGNQPQHF.